This is a list of T cell receptor beta chains from one sample in a study of identical twins. TCRdb fed the 5' RACE reads into MiXCR, producing one record per CDR3 protein. The table lists 150,000 or so distinct CDR3 sequences, under 4.5% of them singletons. The sequencing input was memory T cells sorted from blood. The receptor source for this set is a man between 18 and 29 years old in good health. Both conserved end residues are part of each CDR3. The D gene is left open where the match is weak. Some rows mark clone size as missing; the rest say once, few, many or name a class of expanded clone.

J gene | V gene | clone size | D gene | CDR3 protein | CDR3 DNA
TRBJ2-3 | TRBV5-5 | many | . | CASSRGGLDTDTQYF | TGTGCCAGCAGCCGTGGGGGTTTGGACACAGATACGCAGTATTTT
TRBJ1-2 | TRBV29-1 | many | . | CSVPGPLSYGYTF | TGCAGCGTTCCCGGACCGCTTTCCTATGGCTACACCTTC
TRBJ2-2 | TRBV7-2 | many | . | CASRQDQNTGELFF | TGTGCCAGCAGGCAGGATCAGAACACCGGGGAGCTGTTTTTT
TRBJ2-1 | TRBV25-1 | many | TRBD2 | CASRDYLYNEQFF | TGTGCCAGTAGGGACTACCTGTACAATGAGCAGTTCTTC
TRBJ2-5 | TRBV5-1 | medium-sized | . | CASSLEETQYF | TGTGCCAGCAGCTTAGAAGAGACCCAGTACTTC
TRBJ2-1 | TRBV11-2 | many | . | CASSRGLMGEQFF | TGTGCCAGCAGCCGGGGACTGATGGGTGAGCAGTTCTTC
TRBJ2-4 | TRBV6-2/TRBV6-3 | many | . | CASRGGEDGKNIQYF | TGTGCCAGCAGGGGGGGAGAAGACGGCAAAAACATTCAGTACTTC
TRBJ2-3 | TRBV12-3/TRBV12-4 | many | . | CASSAAADTQYF | TGTGCCAGCTCCGCGGCGGCCGATACGCAGTATTTT
TRBJ1-1 | TRBV5-1 | many | TRBD1 | CASSDTGGVTEAFF | TGCGCCAGCAGTGATACAGGGGGCGTCACTGAAGCTTTCTTT
TRBJ2-3 | TRBV12-3/TRBV12-4 | medium-sized | TRBD1 | CASSPQGPDTQYF | TGTGCCAGCAGTCCACAGGGGCCAGATACGCAGTATTTT
TRBJ2-1 | TRBV6-2/TRBV6-3 | . | . | CASSYSTGTPTFF | TGTGCCAGCAGTTACTCGACCGGGACTCCCACGTTCTTC
TRBJ2-5 | TRBV29-1 | many | . | CSVGPGPETQYF | TGCAGCGTAGGGCCGGGGCCCGAGACCCAGTACTTC
TRBJ2-5 | TRBV24-1 | many | . | CATSVKGTQYF | TGTGCCACCAGTGTAAAGGGGACCCAGTACTTC
TRBJ1-5 | TRBV12-3/TRBV12-4 | . | . | CASRSRTSGNQPQHF | TGTGCCAGCAGGTCTCGGACAAGCGGCAATCAGCCCCAGCATTTT
TRBJ2-1 | TRBV4-3 | many | . | CASSQEGVARTYNEQFF | TGCGCCAGCAGCCAAGAGGGGGTAGCCCGCACCTACAATGAGCAGTTCTTC
TRBJ2-4 | TRBV6-2/TRBV6-3 | many | TRBD2 | CASSLASGNIQYF | TGTGCCAGCAGTTTGGCTAGCGGAAACATTCAGTACTTC
TRBJ2-3 | TRBV29-1 | many | . | CSVLRERDTQYF | TGCAGCGTTCTGAGGGAGCGGGATACGCAGTATTTT
TRBJ2-3 | TRBV20-1 | many | TRBD2 | CSAPRTSGDDTQYF | TGCAGTGCCCCGCGAACTAGCGGGGATGATACGCAGTATTTT
TRBJ2-2 | TRBV6-5 | many | TRBD1 | CASSYSWDRGSGELFF | TGTGCCAGCAGTTACTCGTGGGACAGGGGTTCCGGGGAGCTGTTTTTT
TRBJ2-5 | TRBV27 | . | . | CASSPTGAKKATQYF | TGTGCCAGCAGTCCGACCGGGGCAAAAAAGGCGACCCAGTACTTC
TRBJ2-3 | TRBV27 | many | TRBD2 | CASWTSGFPRADTQYF | TGTGCCAGCTGGACTAGCGGATTCCCCAGGGCAGATACGCAGTATTTT
TRBJ1-4 | TRBV20-1 | many | TRBD1 | CSAEAGTGDEKLFF | TGCAGTGCTGAAGCCGGGACAGGGGATGAAAAACTGTTTTTT
TRBJ2-4 | TRBV11-2 | . | . | CASSPVRGNIQYF | TGTGCCAGCAGCCCCGTTAGGGGAAACATTCAGTACTTC
TRBJ2-1 | TRBV20-1 | many | TRBD2 | CSAIGPGLAANEQFF | TGCAGTGCTATCGGACCGGGACTAGCGGCCAATGAGCAGTTCTTC
TRBJ2-1 | TRBV20-1 | many | TRBD2 | CSARDENGGSSYNEQFF | TGCAGTGCTAGAGATGAAAATGGCGGGAGCTCCTACAATGAGCAGTTCTTC
TRBJ1-6 | TRBV20-1 | many | . | CSAGRLNSPLHF | TGCAGTGCTGGACGGCTTAATTCACCCCTCCACTTT
TRBJ2-1 | TRBV20-1 | many | . | CSARAGLGLINEQFF | TGCAGTGCTAGAGCCGGACTGGGACTTATCAATGAGCAGTTCTTC
TRBJ2-1 | TRBV4-3 | . | TRBD2 | CASSQAVAGGMVEQFF | TGCGCCAGCAGCCAAGCGGTAGCGGGAGGCATGGTTGAGCAGTTCTTC
TRBJ1-4 | TRBV20-1 | . | . | CSALDSHNEKLFF | TGCAGTGCTCTGGACAGCCATAATGAAAAACTGTTTTTT
TRBJ2-1 | TRBV7-9 | many | . | CASSLVKFMMGNEQFF | TGTGCCAGCAGCTTAGTCAAATTTATGATGGGGAATGAGCAGTTCTTC
TRBJ2-4 | TRBV2 | . | . | CASIQGTKNIQYF | TGTGCCAGCATTCAGGGTACCAAAAACATTCAGTACTTC
TRBJ1-5 | TRBV6-5 | many | . | CASSWTAGNQPQHF | TGTGCCAGCAGTTGGACAGCTGGCAATCAGCCCCAGCATTTT
TRBJ1-4 | TRBV15 | many | . | CATSRGRLRATNEKLFF | TGTGCCACCAGCAGAGGAAGGTTGCGGGCTACTAATGAAAAACTGTTTTTT
TRBJ2-5 | TRBV19 | many | . | CASSISGLETQYF | TGTGCCAGTAGTATATCCGGGCTGGAGACCCAGTACTTC
TRBJ1-1 | TRBV12-3/TRBV12-4 | many | . | CASRRETGSGAFF | TGTGCCAGCAGACGAGAGACAGGTTCGGGAGCTTTCTTT
TRBJ2-1 | TRBV5-1 | many | TRBD2 | CASSVSGRSHNEQFF | TGCGCCAGCAGCGTCAGCGGGAGATCCCACAATGAGCAGTTCTTC
TRBJ2-7 | TRBV3-1 | few | . | CASSQPGSTYEQYF | TGTGCCAGCAGCCAACCGGGGTCTACCTACGAGCAGTACTTC
TRBJ1-5 | TRBV6-2/TRBV6-3 | many | . | CASSYPDGLSNQPQHF | TGTGCCAGCAGTTACCCGGACGGACTGTCTAATCAGCCCCAGCATTTT
TRBJ2-3 | TRBV7-9 | . | . | CASSVVAFRADTQYF | TGTGCCAGCAGCGTCGTGGCGTTTCGTGCAGATACGCAGTATTTT
TRBJ2-3 | TRBV5-4 | many | TRBD2 | CASSLPGLAVTDTQYF | TGTGCCAGCAGCCTGCCGGGACTAGCGGTCACAGATACGCAGTATTTT
TRBJ2-5 | TRBV5-1 | many | TRBD2 | CASSSGLVKETQYF | TGCGCCAGCAGCTCCGGACTAGTCAAAGAGACCCAGTACTTC
TRBJ2-1 | TRBV10-3 | few | TRBD2 | CAISELASGSYNEQFF | TGTGCCATCAGTGAGCTGGCTAGCGGTTCCTACAATGAGCAGTTCTTC
TRBJ2-5 | TRBV20-1 | many | TRBD2 | CSAPASGSRVGTQYF | TGCAGTGCGCCGGCTAGCGGGAGTAGGGTAGGGACCCAGTACTTC
TRBJ2-7 | TRBV5-1 | . | . | CASSMGTAVPHEQYF | TGCGCCAGCAGCATGGGGACGGCCGTCCCCCACGAGCAGTACTTC
TRBJ1-1 | TRBV6-1 | many | . | CASSQSIYAEAFF | TGTGCCAGCAGCCAGAGTATTTACGCTGAAGCTTTCTTT
TRBJ1-1 | TRBV20-1 | many | . | CSARGFAWAGMNTEAFF | TGCAGTGCTAGAGGGTTCGCGTGGGCAGGGATGAACACTGAAGCTTTCTTT
TRBJ1-5 | TRBV7-8 | . | . | CASSLVGRYQPQHF | TGTGCCAGCAGCTTAGTGGGGAGGTATCAGCCCCAGCATTTT
TRBJ1-1 | TRBV5-6 | few | . | CASARNPGFTEAFF | TGTGCCAGCGCGAGGAATCCGGGATTCACTGAAGCTTTCTTT
TRBJ1-1 | TRBV5-1 | many | . | CASKAGGGGGSAFF | TGCGCCAGCAAAGCCGGGGGCGGAGGTGGTTCAGCTTTCTTT
TRBJ1-1 | TRBV12-3/TRBV12-4 | many | . | CASSLARDEAFF | TGTGCCAGCAGTTTGGCCAGGGATGAAGCTTTCTTT